These 21 T cell receptor beta chains came from one sample sequenced in a study of neurological immune-mediated disorders. One entry per CDR3 protein, called by TCRdb with MiXCR from the 5' RACE reads. The sample lists about 38,000 distinct CDR3 sequences; approximately 4.4% were seen once. The sample taken for sequencing was CD4+ T cells from blood. The receptors were gathered from a man aged 18 to 29 in good health.

This clonotype has ten or more counts. The rearrangement links TRBV12-3 or TRBV12-4 to TRBJ2-7; 9 nucleotides agree with TRBD1. The V segment lost 1 base and the J segment 7 bases; nucleotides outside the gene matches: 5. This CDR3 region has 14 residues. CDR3 sequence: CASSLGTGVKEQYF. The CDR3 nucleotides are TGTGCCAGCAGTTTAGGGACAGGGGTGAAAGAGCAGTACTTC.

This clonotype was seen at least ten times. J is TRBJ2-3 and V is TRBV7-2, with D perhaps TRBD2 (7 bases). Deletions cut 2 bases from V and 4 bases from J, with 13 bases between. This CDR3 comprises 15 residues. Germline lookup yields CDR1 SGHTA and CDR2 FQGNSA. CDR3 sequence: CASSLTGGPADTQYF. In DNA form, the CDR3 reads TGTGCCAGCAGCTTAACGGGGGGCCCCGCAGATACGCAGTATTTT.

There are many counts of this clonotype. The rearrangement joins TRBV18 to TRBJ1-2, with 8 bases lining up with TRBD1. Germline CDR1 reads KGHSH; CDR2 reads LQKENI. J gave up 7 bases and V 4 bases, and 20 bases lay outside the gene matches. The CDR3 has 18 residues. The CDR3 DNA follows: TGTGCCAGCTCACAAACAACCCCCGGGACAGGACAAGGCGGTGGCTACACCTTC. Amino acids: CASSQTTPGTGQGGGYTF.

In regard to this clonotype: A much larger clone is a single base away; this may be a read error. This CDR3 reads CSSPPGQGAGEQYF. CDR3 DNA sequence: TGCAGTTCCCCACCGGGACAGGGGGCGGGCGAGCAGTACTTC. V usage is TRBV20-1 and J usage is TRBJ2-7; TRBD1 agrees at 12 bases. Germline CDR1 and CDR2: DFQATT and SNEGSKA (reference sequence). Unmatched junction bases numbered 11, after V lost 8 bases and J lost 6 bases. The CDR3 extends over 14 amino acids.

The table lists this clonotype with a count of one. The V and J genes are TRBV28 and TRBJ1-2; D unclear. Trimming stripped 8 bases from V and 4 bases from J, with 11 bases between. The CDR3 is 12 residues long. The V gene's germline CDR1 is MDHEN and CDR2 SYDVKM. The CDR3 DNA reads TGTGCCAGCTTGGCTATTGTCTATGGCTACACCTTC. Its translation is CASLAIVYGYTF.

This clonotype came up many times. The chain uses TRBV15 and TRBJ2-1, with 7 bases identical to TRBD1. CDR1 LNHNV and CDR2 YYDKDF come from the germline V gene (reference sequence). V was clipped by 3 bases and J by 10 bases; unmatched bases: 12. The CDR3 totals 15 residues. DNA for the CDR3: TGTGCCACCAGCAGGGGCTCCACAGGGGTAGGAGAGCAGTTCTTC. Residues: CATSRGSTGVGEQFF. The full variable domain, rest sourced from reference TRBV15 and TRBJ2-1, is DAMVIQNPRYQVTQFGKPVTLSCSQTLNHNVMYWYQQKSSQAPKLLFHYYDKDFNNEADTPDNFQSRRPNTSFCFLDIRSPGLGDTAMYLCATSRGSTGVGEQFFGPGTRLTVL.

This clonotype has a count of ten or more. This chain connects TRBV5-1 to TRBJ2-7; 7 bases are a match to TRBD1. The germline V gene has CDR1 SGHRS and CDR2 YFSETQ. V was clipped by 6 bases and J by 4 bases; unmatched bases: 7. The CDR3 extends over 13 amino acids. The chain's CDR3 is CASKGDSLYEQYF. The CDR3 bases are TGCGCCAGCAAGGGGGACAGCCTTTACGAGCAGTACTTC.

This clonotype was seen at least ten times. The chain employs TRBV7-2 and TRBJ1-1; D call uncertain. The V and J ends lost 0 bases and 9 bases respectively, with 11 bases between them. Germline lookup yields CDR1 SGHTA and CDR2 FQGNSA. The CDR3 contains 13 residues. The CDR3 here is CASSLARYSKAFF. In DNA, the CDR3 is TGTGCCAGCAGCTTAGCGCGGTACAGCAAAGCTTTCTTT.

The chain has TRBV6-5 and TRBJ2-5; D possibly corresponds to TRBD2 (6 bases). The CDR3 contains 17 residues. Trimming shortened V by 5 bases and J by 7 bases, and 26 bases separated the two germline ends. Germline CDR1 and CDR2: MNHEY and SVGAGI. CDR3 DNA: TGTGCCAGCAGTCAACGGTTTAGCGGAATCCCTCCAGGGACCCAGTACTTC. Translated: CASSQRFSGIPPGTQYF.

This clonotype came up many times. The rearrangement uses TRBV5-1 and TRBJ1-5; D gene ambiguous. This CDR3 has 15 amino acids. Looked up from germline, CDR1 is SGHRS and CDR2 is YFSETQ. Trimming left V 4 bases short and J 0 bases short, with 11 bases between. This CDR3 is CASSPTGYSNQPQHF. The CDR3 nucleotides read TGCGCCAGCAGCCCGACGGGTTATAGCAATCAGCCCCAGCATTTT.

This clonotype showed up many times. J is TRBJ2-3 and V is TRBV11-3; D is unclear. V lost 5 bases, J lost 6 bases, and 6 bases lay in between. This CDR3 spans 11 amino acids. Germline CDR1 reads SGHNT; CDR2 reads YENEEA. The CDR3 DNA sequence: TGTGCCAGCAGCGATAGGGATACGCAGTATTTT. Residues: CASSDRDTQYF.

This clonotype was seen ten or more times. This rearrangement joins TRBV7-9 to TRBJ1-2; 7 bases line up with TRBD1. The CDR3 runs to 14 residues. Trimming cost V 0 bases and J 7 bases; bases outside gene matches: 5. CDR1 is SEHNR, CDR2 FQNEAQ, per germline (reference sequence). CDR3: CASSLAPGTVGYTF. Here the CDR3 DNA reads TGTGCCAGCAGCTTAGCCCCCGGGACAGTTGGCTACACCTTC.

This clonotype was found many times. V and J are TRBV18 and TRBJ2-1; 15 bases are shared with TRBD2. Germline values: CDR1 KGHSH, CDR2 LQKENI. This CDR3 contains 17 residues. The ends lost 3 bases at V and 6 bases at J; junction bases unmatched: 6. Written as DNA, the CDR3 is TGTGCCAGCTCACCGACAACGGGACTAGCGGGGGGCAATGAGCAGTTCTTC. Amino acids: CASSPTTGLAGGNEQFF.

The sample holds many counts of this clonotype. The CDR3 DNA follows: TGTGCCAGCAGCCCCTCGCGGAATAATTCACCCCTCCACTTT. Translation gives CASSPSRNNSPLHF. This rearrangement joins TRBV27 to TRBJ1-6; D remains unclear. The germline V and J ends were trimmed by 6 bases and 5 bases, with 11 bases remaining between them. This CDR3 comprises 14 residues. Looked up from germline, CDR1 is MNHEY and CDR2 is SMNVEV (reference sequence).

A note on this clonotype: A single base separates this from a much larger clone, so it may be a read error. J is TRBJ2-2 and V is TRBV5-6; a weak D match, TRBD1 (8 bases). Germline CDR1 and CDR2: SGHDT and YYEEEE. This CDR3 is built from 14 residues. The CDR3: CASVLQGGIGEPFF. The CDR3 DNA is TGTGCCAGCGTACTACAGGGGGGGATCGGGGAGCCGTTTTTT.

This clonotype qualifies as medium-sized. The chain recombines TRBV20-1 with TRBJ2-5; 9 bases map to TRBD2. The V gene's germline CDR1 is DFQATT and CDR2 SNEGSKA (reference sequence). Losses at the gene ends were 7 bases for V and 5 bases for J; bases not matched to a gene: 11. The CDR3 loop spans 14 amino acids. CDR3 loop: CSVVRGGAVETQYF. The CDR3 DNA reads TGCAGTGTTGTCCGCGGGGGGGCAGTCGAGACCCAGTACTTC.

This clonotype was observed many times. This chain links TRBV5-1 with TRBJ2-7; tentative D call: TRBD2 (5 bases). This CDR3 spans 14 amino acids. The V gene's germline CDR1 is SGHRS and CDR2 YFSETQ. V dropped 1 base and J dropped 1 base, with 9 bases sitting between them. CDR3 sequence reads: CASSLYRGSYEQYF. The CDR3 DNA is TGCGCCAGCAGCTTGTACCGGGGTTCCTACGAGCAGTACTTC. The full variable domain, rest sourced from reference TRBV5-1 and TRBJ2-7, is KAGVTQTPRYLIKTRGQQVTLSCSPISGHRSVSWYQQTPGQGLQFLFEYFSETQRNKGNFPGRFSGRQFSNSRSEMNVSTLELGDSALYLCASSLYRGSYEQYFGPGTRLTVT.

This clonotype was seen many times. V is TRBV7-2 and J is TRBJ1-1; 7 bases map to TRBD1. There are 14 residues in the CDR3. The germline V gene encodes CDR1 SGHTA and CDR2 FQGNSA. The ends lost 4 bases at V and 1 base at J; junction bases unmatched: 3. The CDR3 here is CASSYRTGNTEAFF. DNA for the CDR3: TGTGCCAGCAGCTACCGGACAGGGAACACTGAAGCTTTCTTT.

There are many counts of this clonotype. The chain employs TRBV5-1 and TRBJ2-1; D perhaps matches TRBD2 (5 bases). The V and J ends lost 6 bases and 0 bases respectively, with 7 bases between them. Germline V gives CDR1 SGHRS, CDR2 YFSETQ. The CDR3 has 13 amino acids. The CDR3 protein is CASNRDSYNEQFF. DNA for the CDR3: TGCGCCAGCAACCGGGACTCCTACAATGAGCAGTTCTTC.

The chain couples TRBV6-2 or TRBV6-3 to TRBJ1-6; no reliable D call. Between the trimmed V and J ends, which lost 5 bases and 11 bases, there was a span of 16 bases. The CDR3 contains 14 residues. Germline CDR1 is MNHEY and CDR2 is SVGEGT. The CDR3 reads CASSVTSSNPPLHF. CDR3 nucleotides: TGTGCCAGCAGTGTGACATCGTCGAATCCACCCCTCCACTTT.

This clonotype came up many times. The CDR3 loop is CSVGGKDGAGTEAFF. Written as DNA, the CDR3 is TGCAGCGTCGGGGGTAAAGATGGGGCCGGGACTGAAGCTTTCTTT. J is TRBJ1-1 and V is TRBV29-1, with a possible D match to TRBD1 (5 bases). The CDR3 runs 15 residues. V lost 6 bases and J lost 5, with 22 bases in between. The germline CDR1 and CDR2 sequences are SQVTM and ANQGSEA.